This T cell receptor (beta chain) was retrieved from a study of shared clonotypes between healthy human individuals. Looking at the study overall: Three CD4 naive, three CD4 memory, two CD8 naive and one CD8 memory plate were used per donor. Study-level findings and limits: At large depth, rarefaction still showed sorted-subset sequencing to be incomplete.

This CDR3 has 15 amino acids. Germline CDR1 SEHNR, CDR2 FQNEAQ (reference sequence). Trimming took off 4 bases at V and 8 bases at J, with 18 bases between the two ends. To note about this clone: Antigen specificity is unknown.

The study separated CD4+ cells into CD45RA+ naive and CD45RA-negative memory subsets. The genomic DNA of each subset was split evenly across several immunoSEQ plates. Data came from immunoSEQ multiplex PCR; TCRdb stores just in-frame clones and leaves some out. This table holds 2.3 million or so clones, 85% to 95% found once. The source is a man younger than 30 in good health. Some clones in this sample may be carry-over from other donors' samples. J is TRBJ2-1 and V is TRBV7-9; no reliable D call. Sequenced input: naive CD4+ T cells from PBMCs. Subset defined: CD45RA+ positively selected. The CDR3 loop is CASSSHEDLMDEQFF. DNA for the CDR3: TGTGCCAGCAGCTCCCACGAGGATCTGATGGATGAGCAGTTCTTC.